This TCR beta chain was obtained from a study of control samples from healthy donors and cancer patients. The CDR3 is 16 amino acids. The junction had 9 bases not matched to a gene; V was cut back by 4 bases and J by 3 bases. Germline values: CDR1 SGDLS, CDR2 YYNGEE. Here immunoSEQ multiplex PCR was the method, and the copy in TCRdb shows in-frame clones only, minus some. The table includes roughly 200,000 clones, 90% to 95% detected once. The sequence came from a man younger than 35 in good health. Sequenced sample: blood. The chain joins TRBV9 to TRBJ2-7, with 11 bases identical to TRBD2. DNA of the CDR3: TGTGCCAGCAGCCCCCGAACTAGCGGGGGATACTACGAGCAGTACTTC. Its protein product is CASSPRTSGGYYEQYF. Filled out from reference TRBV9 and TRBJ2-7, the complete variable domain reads DSGVTQTPKHLITATGQRVTLRCSPRSGDLSVYWYQQSLDQGLQFLIQYYNGEERAKGNILERFSAQQFPDLHSELNLSSLELGDSALYFCASSPRTSGGYYEQYFGPGTRLTVT.